This TCR beta chain is drawn from a study of Graves' ophthalmopathy and Graves' hyperthyroidism (dated by TCRdb to 2016 to 2018). About the full investigation: Hyperthyroidism was defined as stable when no progression to ophthalmopathy occurred within 18 months of follow-up. To tell Graves' ophthalmopathy apart from Graves' hyperthyroidism, and to predict which patients would progress to ophthalmopathy, the study relied on TCR beta repertoire signatures. In total, some 140 blood samples were TCR-sequenced: around 42 ophthalmopathy, approximately 75 hyperthyroidism and roughly 17 hyperthyroidism-to-ophthalmopathy patients. A discovery set of 95 to 100 patients (around 45 ophthalmopathy, about 55 stable hyperthyroidism) was enrolled to explore V-J signatures distinguishing ophthalmopathy from hyperthyroidism. An independent validation cohort was composed of around 19 hyperthyroidism patients and 17 patients who later progressed from hyperthyroidism to ophthalmopathy. T-cell repertoires of thyroid tissue and blood were compared in over 5 hyperthyroidism patients. Once sampling was done, hyperthyroidism patients were given methimazole at a starting dose of 30 mg daily, while ophthalmopathy patients were given high-dose intravenous methylprednisolone.

Hyperthyroidism patients were newly diagnosed, with disease duration under 2 months, and aged 18 to 65 years. Patients with other autoimmune diseases, uncontrolled infections, pregnancy or lactation were excluded from the study. Clinical symptoms, serum thyroxine, TRAb, thyroid ultrasound and orbital computed tomography were used for diagnosis. Total RNA was extracted with Trizol reagent and quality-checked on an Agilent 2100 Bioanalyzer. For repertoire sequencing, TCR beta CDR3 regions were amplified from RNA transcripts. The first round of RT-PCR was done with HTBI primers and the Qiagen OneStep RT-PCR kit, and was followed by a second round of multiplex PCR, then size selection and purification. Sequencing of the libraries was carried out on an Illumina HiSeq2000 in paired-end mode with 100 bp reads. The original methods were these. SOAPnuke was used to process the reads, removing any read that contained adapters or uncalled bases, had a mean Phred below 15, or lacked an exact match to the constant primer or identifier. COPE v1.2.5 was used to merge the high-quality paired reads. Clonotypes were defined as unique nucleotide sequences and were aligned to IMGT TRB V, D and J references using MiTCR v1.1. Only V-J combinations with frequency above 0.0001 were analysed, covering approximately 99% of repertoires. For each V-J combination, a TCR clonal expansion and chaos score was defined as the ratio of F50 clonal expansion to chaos observed in the TCRdist matrix. Welch's t-statistics and random forest were used to reduce features to approximately 13 V-J combinations, which were fed into a naive Bayes classifier. The similarity between thyroid and blood repertoires was quantified using the Morisita-Horn index. TCRdb passed the public sequencing reads through fastp at Q25 and MiXCR, retaining productive beta sequences. Rows merge per CDR3 protein into single entries with the most common DNA and genes. The V and J calls reflect TCRdb's pipeline rather than the authors' work. For this sample there are about 1.1 million distinct CDR3 sequences; about 36% appear just once. Over 8.5% of the sample rests with the top ten.

Remarks on this clonotype: Its antigen remains undetermined. No qualities accompany the bases; no much larger clone lies one base away.

The full study reports these points: In validation, the model predicted ophthalmopathy progression with about 70% sensitivity and roughly 72% specificity; 12 predicted patients were CT-confirmed with GO in a median of about 6.2 months. Most expanded thyroid clonotypes with frequency above 0.001 were also detected in blood, suggesting blood repertoires may reflect the thyroid immune response. In cross-validation, the 13-signature model distinguished ophthalmopathy from stable hyperthyroidism with 85% to 90% sensitivity and just under 84% specificity, and in the test set the corresponding values were 80% and 75%. Sample size was not statistically predetermined, and group allocation was not concealed from the investigators.

V loses 6 bases of germline sequence and J loses 0 bases, and the interval between the two ends is 15 bases. The CDR3 spans 16 residues, from the cysteine through the phenylalanine. Only the CDR3 portion is preserved as DNA: 48 bases, with reading frame beginning at the first base. Via the germline V gene, CDR1 is SGHTA and CDR2 FQGNSA. Rearrangement joined TRBV7-2 to TRBJ1-5, with the D gene uncertain. The sequence came from an adult man with Graves' hyperthyroidism. Sequencing input: peripheral blood or thyroid tissue (not recorded which). The CDR3 in this case is CASSESIRDSNQPQHF. The base sequence is TGTGCCAGCAGTGAATCTATCCGTGATAGCAATCAGCCCCAGCATTTT.